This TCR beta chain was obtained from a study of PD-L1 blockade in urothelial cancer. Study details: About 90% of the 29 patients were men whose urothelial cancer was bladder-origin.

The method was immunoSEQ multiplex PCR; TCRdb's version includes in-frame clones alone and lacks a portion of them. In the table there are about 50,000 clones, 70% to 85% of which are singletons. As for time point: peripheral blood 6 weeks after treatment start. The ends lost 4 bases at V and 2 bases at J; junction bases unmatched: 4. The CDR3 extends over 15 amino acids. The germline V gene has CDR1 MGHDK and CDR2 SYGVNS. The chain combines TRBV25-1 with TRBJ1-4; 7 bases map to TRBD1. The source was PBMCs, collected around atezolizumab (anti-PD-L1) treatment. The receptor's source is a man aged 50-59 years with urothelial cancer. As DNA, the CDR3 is TGTGCCAGCAGTGGGACAGGACTCACTAATGAAAAACTGTTTTTT. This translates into CASSGTGLTNEKLFF.